This TCR beta chain was obtained from a study of beta chain features in type 1 diabetes. Whole-study context: Sorted cell examination encompassed 85 million to 140 million cells across all samples.

Concerning this clone itself: Antigen specificity is unknown.

V shed 4 bases and J 3 bases; nucleotides not matched to a gene: 2. The germline CDR1 and CDR2 sequences are MNHEY and SVGAGI. This CDR3 is built from 16 residues. The isolated RNA, all of it, was reverse transcribed, so expressed TCRB transcripts were what got sequenced. The assay was immunoSEQ multiplex PCR, and TCRdb's table has in-frame clones only and misses some. The profile shows under 400,000 clones, about 20% of them singletons. A CD45RO/CCR7/CD25/CD127/CD95/CD27 panel sorted naive, central memory, regulatory and stem cell-like memory CD4+ cells. Study-wide points: Resolution of whether HLA type affects TCRB rearrangement was not achieved here. Within patients, naive, central memory and Treg TCRB repertoires seemed more similar than within healthy donors.

The specimen sequenced was naive CD4+ T cells from blood. The gene calls are TRBV6-5 and TRBJ2-2; TRBD2 matches 13 bases. The clonotype comes from a woman under 30 in good health. CDR3 protein: CASSWTSGRDTGELFF. The CDR3 region has the DNA TGTGCCAGCAGTTGGACTAGCGGGAGAGACACCGGGGAGCTGTTTTTT.